Presented here are 14 T cell receptor beta chains from one specimen sequenced in a study of cytomegalovirus exposure and HLA in healthy donors. The PCR made use of 60 Vbeta and 13 Jbeta primers. Repertoires were generated with immunoSEQ multiplex PCR, while TCRdb's copy carries only in-frame clones and drops some. In the table there are roughly 98,000 clones, 60% to 75% of which are singletons. Specimen: PBMCs. These receptors all come from a female donor in good health and CMV-seropositive.

The chain links TRBV5-1 to TRBJ1-1, with D uncertain. CDR3 length: 13 residues. Trimming took 4 bases from V and 0 from J, leaving 7 bases between them. Germline CDR1 and CDR2: SGHRS and YFSETQ. The CDR3 region is CASSQAVNTEAFF. The CDR3 region has the DNA TGCGCCAGCAGCCAGGCAGTGAACACTGAAGCTTTCTTT.

This clone appeared a few times. The chain combines TRBV6-5 with TRBJ1-1, with D hard to call. There are 14 residues in the CDR3. Trimming pared 5 bases from V and 1 base from J, leaving 11 bases between. Germline V CDR1 and CDR2: MNHEY, SVGAGI. The CDR3 region has the DNA TGTGCCAGCAGTCTGGCATATTCGAACACTGAAGCTTTCTTT. Translating it yields CASSLAYSNTEAFF.

The chain combines TRBV16 with TRBJ1-1, with a possible D match to TRBD1 (6 bases). The germline V gene encodes CDR1 KGHSY and CDR2 FQNENV. The ends were cut back, 5 bases at V and 2 bases at J, with 9 bases in the middle. The CDR3 extends over 13 amino acids. CDR3 sequence (DNA): TGTGCCAGCAGCTCACAGGGAAACACTGAAGCTTTCTTT. Encoded protein: CASSSQGNTEAFF.

The chain has TRBV7-2 and TRBJ2-3, with D unresolved. The CDR3 has 15 residues. V was pared by 3 bases and J by 2 bases, with 12 bases between. Germline V gene data show CDR1 as SGHTA and CDR2 as FQGNSA. The CDR3 sequence: CASSLVSSSTDTQYF. The CDR3 coding sequence is TGTGCCAGCAGCTTGGTTAGCTCCTCCACAGATACGCAGTATTTT.

The chain combines TRBV7-2 with TRBJ2-7; no clear D gene. CDR1 and CDR2 (germline): SGHTA, FQGNSA. CDR3 size: 14 residues. The V end was cut by 6 bases, the J end by 2 bases, with 14 bases between. The CDR3 bases are TGTGCCAGCAGTCCTATTATATCCCCCTACGAGCAGTACTTC. Translation gives CASSPIISPYEQYF.

The chain recombines TRBV30 with TRBJ1-1; D is unresolved. The V end was cut by 0 bases, the J end by 3 bases, with 14 bases between. This CDR3 spans 15 amino acids. CDR1 is GTSNPN, CDR2 SVGIG, per germline (reference sequence). The CDR3 loop is CAWSVGRVGDTEAFF. The CDR3 DNA sequence: TGTGCCTGGAGTGTAGGGAGGGTAGGCGACACTGAAGCTTTCTTT.

This clone is a singleton in its sample. The chain recombines TRBV18 with TRBJ1-6; D remains unclear. Trimming stripped 3 bases from V and 9 bases from J, with 12 bases between. Looked up from germline, CDR1 is KGHSH and CDR2 is LQKENI. This CDR3 has 14 amino acids. CDR3 residues: CASSPQEGTSPLHF. CDR3 nucleotide sequence: TGTGCCAGCTCACCTCAAGAGGGCACTTCACCCCTCCACTTT.

This chain joins TRBV7-9 and TRBJ1-2; TRBD1 aligns across 10 bases. J gave up 8 bases and V 5 bases, and 11 bases lay outside the gene matches. Germline CDR1 SEHNR, CDR2 FQNEAQ (reference sequence). This CDR3 is 15 amino acids long. The CDR3 DNA reads as TGTGCCAGCAGCCTCCTGGACAGGGGGGGTGAAGGCTACACCTTC. It specifies CASSLLDRGGEGYTF.

This clone appeared a few times. This chain connects TRBV7-9 to TRBJ1-1; 12 bases match TRBD1. The germline gives CDR1 SEHNR, CDR2 FQNEAQ (reference sequence). With 5 bases clipped from V and 1 base from J, the junction kept 5 bases outside the gene matches. CDR3 length: 16 residues. The chain's CDR3 is CASSPGTGGWNTEAFF. The CDR3 DNA follows: TGTGCCAGCAGCCCTGGGACAGGGGGCTGGAACACTGAAGCTTTCTTT. The variable domain in full, completed from reference TRBV7-9 and TRBJ1-1, reads DTGVSQNPRHKITKRGQNVTFRCDPISEHNRLYWYRQTLGQGPEFLTYFQNEAQLEKSRLLSDRFSAERPKGSFSTLEIQRTEQGDSAMYLCASSPGTGGWNTEAFFGQGTRLTVV.

The CDR3 nucleotides read TGCGCCAGCAGGGGGCAGGACTATGGCTACACCTTC. Its protein is CASRGQDYGYTF. This chain uses TRBV5-1 with TRBJ1-2, with D possibly being TRBD1 (5 bases). CDR3 length: 12 residues. Trimming pared 5 bases from V and 3 bases from J, leaving 8 bases between. Germline lookup yields CDR1 SGHRS and CDR2 YFSETQ.

This chain connects TRBV28 to TRBJ1-3; no reliable D call. CDR1 is MDHEN and CDR2 is SYDVKM in the germline V gene. V was pared by 6 bases and J by 0 bases, with 9 bases between. The CDR3 contains 14 residues. This CDR3 reads CASSIGSSGNTIYF. The CDR3, as DNA: TGTGCCAGCAGCATCGGGAGCTCTGGAAACACCATATATTTT.

This clone was counted once. The genes are TRBV28 and TRBJ1-2; 10 bases line up with TRBD1. The V gene's germline CDR1 is MDHEN and CDR2 SYDVKM. The CDR3 extends over 14 amino acids. After removal of 10 bases from V and 7 bases from J, the junction contained 12 bases not matched to a gene. The CDR3 DNA reads TGTGCCACTTTCGGGGGACAGGGGTTTATTGGCTACACCTTC. It is translated as CATFGGQGFIGYTF.

V gene TRBV6-1 combines with J gene TRBJ2-1, with 8 bases fitting TRBD2. V dropped 1 base and J dropped 9; count of bases not matched to a gene: 2. Germline V CDR1 and CDR2: MNHNS, SASEGT. CDR3 size: 13 residues. In DNA form, the CDR3 reads TGTGCCAGCAGTGAAGGGGCGGGGGGTGAGCAGTTCTTC. This codes for CASSEGAGGEQFF.

The chain has TRBV7-2 and TRBJ1-1; D remains unclear. The germline V and J ends were trimmed by 5 bases and 3 bases, with 7 bases remaining between them. Germline V gene data show CDR1 as SGHTA and CDR2 as FQGNSA. The CDR3 length is 12 residues. CDR3 in amino acids: CASSHSHTEAFF. Written as DNA, the CDR3 is TGTGCCAGCAGCCACAGTCACACTGAAGCTTTCTTT.